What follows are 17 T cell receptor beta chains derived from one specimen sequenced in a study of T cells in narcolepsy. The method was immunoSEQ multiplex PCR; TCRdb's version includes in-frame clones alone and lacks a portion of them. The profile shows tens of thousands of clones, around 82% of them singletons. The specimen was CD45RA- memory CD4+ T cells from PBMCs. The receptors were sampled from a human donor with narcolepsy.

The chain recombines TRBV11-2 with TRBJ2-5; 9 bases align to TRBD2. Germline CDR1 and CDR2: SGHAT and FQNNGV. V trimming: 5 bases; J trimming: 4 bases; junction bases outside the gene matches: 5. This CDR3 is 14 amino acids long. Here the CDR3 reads CASSPRGGSETQYF. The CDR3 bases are TGTGCCAGCAGCCCGCGGGGGGGGTCAGAGACCCAGTACTTC.

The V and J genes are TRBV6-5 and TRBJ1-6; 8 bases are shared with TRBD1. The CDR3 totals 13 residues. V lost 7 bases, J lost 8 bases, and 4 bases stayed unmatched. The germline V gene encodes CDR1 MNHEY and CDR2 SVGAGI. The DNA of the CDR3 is TGTGCCAGCACGACAGGGGTACATTCACCCCTCCACTTT. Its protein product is CASTTGVHSPLHF.

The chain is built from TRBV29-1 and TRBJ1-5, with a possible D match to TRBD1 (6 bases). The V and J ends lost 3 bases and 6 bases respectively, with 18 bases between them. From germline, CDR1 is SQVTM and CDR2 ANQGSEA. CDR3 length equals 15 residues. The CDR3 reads CSVEIGRGAGQPQHF. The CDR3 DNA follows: TGCAGCGTTGAGATTGGGCGGGGGGCTGGTCAGCCCCAGCATTTT.

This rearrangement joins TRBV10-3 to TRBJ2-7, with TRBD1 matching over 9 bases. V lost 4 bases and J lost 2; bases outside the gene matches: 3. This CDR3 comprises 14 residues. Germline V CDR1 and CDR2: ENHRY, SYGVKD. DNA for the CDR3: TGTGCCATCAGTGCCGGGACAGGGCCCTACGAGCAGTACTTC. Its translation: CAISAGTGPYEQYF.

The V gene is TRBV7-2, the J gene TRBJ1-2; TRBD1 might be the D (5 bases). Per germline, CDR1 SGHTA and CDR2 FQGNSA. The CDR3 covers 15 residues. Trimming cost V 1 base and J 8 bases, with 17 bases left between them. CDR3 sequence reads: CASSLVGQAEEGYTF. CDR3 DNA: TGTGCCAGCAGCTTAGTGGGGCAGGCTGAGGAGGGCTACACCTTC.

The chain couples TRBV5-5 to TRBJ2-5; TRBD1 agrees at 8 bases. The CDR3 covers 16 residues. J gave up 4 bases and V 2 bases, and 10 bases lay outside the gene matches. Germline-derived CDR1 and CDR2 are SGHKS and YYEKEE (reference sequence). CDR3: CASSFLADRVSETQYF. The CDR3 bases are TGTGCCAGCAGCTTTTTGGCGGACAGGGTGTCAGAGACCCAGTACTTC.

The CDR3 protein is CASSLSRLGQYF. For the CDR3, the DNA is TGTGCCAGCAGCTTAAGTAGATTAGGGCAGTACTTC. This chain joins TRBV13 and TRBJ2-7; D is unresolved. The CDR3 extends over 12 amino acids. The V end was cut by 2 bases, the J end by 9 bases, with 11 bases between. CDR1 and CDR2 (germline): PRHDT, FYEKMQ (reference sequence).

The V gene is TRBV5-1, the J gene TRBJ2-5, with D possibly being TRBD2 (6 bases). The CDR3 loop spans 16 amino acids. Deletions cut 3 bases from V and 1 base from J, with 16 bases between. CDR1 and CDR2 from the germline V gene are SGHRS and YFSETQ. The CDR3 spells CASSWVVVRGQETQYF. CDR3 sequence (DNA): TGCGCCAGCAGCTGGGTGGTGGTGCGGGGCCAAGAGACCCAGTACTTC.

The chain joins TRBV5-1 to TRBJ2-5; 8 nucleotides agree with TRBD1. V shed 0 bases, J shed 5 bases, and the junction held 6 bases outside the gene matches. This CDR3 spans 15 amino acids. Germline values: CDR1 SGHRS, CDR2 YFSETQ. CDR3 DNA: TGCGCCAGCAGCTTGGCAGGGGGCGCGTGGGAGACCCAGTACTTC. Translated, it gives CASSLAGGAWETQYF.

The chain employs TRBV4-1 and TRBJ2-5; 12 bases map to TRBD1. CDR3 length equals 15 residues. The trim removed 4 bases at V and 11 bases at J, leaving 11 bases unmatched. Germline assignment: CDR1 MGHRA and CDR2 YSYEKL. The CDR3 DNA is TGCGCCAGCAGCCCCCCGGGACAGGGGGCGGCTAAACAGTACTTC. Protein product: CASSPPGQGAAKQYF.

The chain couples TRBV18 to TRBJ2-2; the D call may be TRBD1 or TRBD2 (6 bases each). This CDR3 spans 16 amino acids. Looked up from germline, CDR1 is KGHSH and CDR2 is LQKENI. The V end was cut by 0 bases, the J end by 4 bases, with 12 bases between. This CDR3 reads CASSPPGGRGTGELFF. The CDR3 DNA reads TGTGCCAGCTCACCACCCGGGGGCCGGGGCACCGGGGAGCTGTTTTTT. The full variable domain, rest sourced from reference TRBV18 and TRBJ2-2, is NAGVMQNPRHLVRRRGQEARLRCSPMKGHSHVYWYRQLPEEGLKFMVYLQKENIIDESGMPKERFSAEFPKEGPSILRIQQVVRGDSAAYFCASSPPGGRGTGELFFGEGSRLTVL.

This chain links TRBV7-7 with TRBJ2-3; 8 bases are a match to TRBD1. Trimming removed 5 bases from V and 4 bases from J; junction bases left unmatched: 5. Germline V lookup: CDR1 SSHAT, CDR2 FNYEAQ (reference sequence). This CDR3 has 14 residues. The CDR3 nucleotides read TGTGCCAGCAGCCCCGGACAGGGACCAGATACGCAGTATTTT. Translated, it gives CASSPGQGPDTQYF.

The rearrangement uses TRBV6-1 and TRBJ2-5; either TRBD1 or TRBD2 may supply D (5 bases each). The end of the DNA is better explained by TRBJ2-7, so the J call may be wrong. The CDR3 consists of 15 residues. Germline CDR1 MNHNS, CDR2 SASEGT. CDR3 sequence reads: CASSDSGAGTYEQYF. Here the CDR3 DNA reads TGTGCCAGCAGTGACTCCGGGGCAGGGACCTACGAGCAGTACTTC.

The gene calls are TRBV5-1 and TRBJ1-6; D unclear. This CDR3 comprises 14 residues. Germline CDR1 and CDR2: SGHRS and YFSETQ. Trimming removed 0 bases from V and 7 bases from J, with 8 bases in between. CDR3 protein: CASSLGRVNSPLHF. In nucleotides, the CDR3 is TGCGCCAGCAGCTTGGGGAGGGTGAATTCACCCCTCCACTTT.

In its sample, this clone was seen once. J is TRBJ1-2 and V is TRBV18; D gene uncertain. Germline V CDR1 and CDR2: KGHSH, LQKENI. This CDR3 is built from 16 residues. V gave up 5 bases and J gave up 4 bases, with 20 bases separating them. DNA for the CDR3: TGTGCCAGCTCAACAAGTGTTGCCCAGGAGCTCTATGGCTACACCTTC. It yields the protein CASSTSVAQELYGYTF.

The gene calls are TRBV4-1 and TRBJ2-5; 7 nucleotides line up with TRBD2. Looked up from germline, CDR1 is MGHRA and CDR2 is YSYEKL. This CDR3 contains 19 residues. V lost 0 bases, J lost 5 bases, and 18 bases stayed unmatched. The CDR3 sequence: CASSQEGLRTGTNRETQYF. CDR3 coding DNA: TGCGCCAGCAGCCAAGAAGGCCTTCGAACGGGGACTAATAGGGAGACCCAGTACTTC.

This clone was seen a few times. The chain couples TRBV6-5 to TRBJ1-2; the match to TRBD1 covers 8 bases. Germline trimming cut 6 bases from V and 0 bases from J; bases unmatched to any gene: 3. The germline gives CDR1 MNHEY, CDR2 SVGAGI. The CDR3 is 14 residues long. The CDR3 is CASREQGANYGYTF. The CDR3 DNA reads TGTGCCAGCAGAGAACAGGGGGCTAACTATGGCTACACCTTC.